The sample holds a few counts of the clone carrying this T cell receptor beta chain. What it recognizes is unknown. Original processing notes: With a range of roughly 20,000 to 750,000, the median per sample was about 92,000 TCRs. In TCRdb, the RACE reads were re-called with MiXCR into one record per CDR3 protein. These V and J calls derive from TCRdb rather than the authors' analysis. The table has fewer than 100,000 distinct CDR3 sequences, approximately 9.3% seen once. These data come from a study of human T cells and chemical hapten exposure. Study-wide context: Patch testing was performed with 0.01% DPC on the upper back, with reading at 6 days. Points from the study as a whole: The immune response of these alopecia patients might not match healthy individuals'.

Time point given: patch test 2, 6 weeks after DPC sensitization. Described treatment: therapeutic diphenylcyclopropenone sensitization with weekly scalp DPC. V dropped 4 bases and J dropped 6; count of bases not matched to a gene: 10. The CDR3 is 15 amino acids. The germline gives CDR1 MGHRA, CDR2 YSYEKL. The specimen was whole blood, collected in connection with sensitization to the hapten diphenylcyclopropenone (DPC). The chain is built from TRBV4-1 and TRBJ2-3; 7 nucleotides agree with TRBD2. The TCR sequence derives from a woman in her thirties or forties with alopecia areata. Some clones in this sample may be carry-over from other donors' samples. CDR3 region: CASSRASGQADTQYF. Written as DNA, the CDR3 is TGCGCCAGCAGCCGGGCTAGCGGACAAGCGGATACGCAGTATTTT.